The table lists the clone carrying this TCR beta chain with a few counts. This sample stems from a study of blood T cells in healthy people across ages. A second roughly 6 to 12 cycle PCR used barcoded and J-beta primers. In TCRdb, the 5' RACE reads were re-called with MiXCR into one record per CDR3 protein. The sample records some 760,000 distinct CDR3 sequences, around a quarter being singletons. The CDR3 contains 15 residues. The germline V gene encodes CDR1 SGHVS and CDR2 FNYEAQ. Trimming pared 5 bases from V and 9 bases from J, leaving 17 bases between. These records were also assigned to another study, of T cells of mothers and their children. That report notes: For the second PCR, the M1S primer put in sample barcodes and 2-4 random nucleotides.

The clonotype originates from a boy under 18 in good health. Sequencing input: blood. The chain uses TRBV7-6 and TRBJ1-6, with D perhaps matching TRBD1 (6 bases). The DNA of the CDR3 is TGTGCCAGCAGCCCGGACAGCCTCGTGGGTTCACCCCTCCACTTT. Residues: CASSPDSLVGSPLHF. The full variable domain, rest sourced from reference TRBV7-6 and TRBJ1-6, is GAGVSQSPRYKVTKRGQDVALRCDPISGHVSLYWYRQALGQGPEFLTYFNYEAQQDKSGLPNDRFSAERPEGSISTLTIQRTEQRDSAMYRCASSPDSLVGSPLHFGNGTRLTVT.